The 15 T cell receptor beta chains given below trace back to one sample, sequenced in a study of identical twins. TCRdb called the 5' RACE reads again in MiXCR, with one record for every CDR3 protein. The table shows about 810,000 distinct CDR3 sequences, with roughly an eighth occurring only once. The same data also contributed to another study, on yellow fever vaccine responses in identical twins.

Sequencing was carried out using PBMCs. The receptors here all came from a woman between 18 and 30 years old in good health.

This clonotype has at least ten counts. The chain has TRBV5-5 and TRBJ2-2, with D possibly TRBD1 on 6 matching bases. The CDR3 is 14 residues long. The germline V gene encodes CDR1 SGHKS and CDR2 YYEKEE (reference sequence). V was trimmed by 7 bases and J by 5 bases, leaving 15 bases between them. DNA of the CDR3: TGTGCCAGCTTTGCACAGGGATTAACCGGGGAGCTGTTTTTT. It is translated as CASFAQGLTGELFF.

V is TRBV2 and J is TRBJ1-1; D gene ambiguous. This CDR3 comprises 12 residues. V shed 3 bases and J shed 6 bases, with 8 bases lying between them. CDR1 SNHLY and CDR2 FYNNEI come from the germline V gene. CDR3 coding DNA: TGTGCCAGCAGTGAGGAGCTTTCTGAAGCTTTCTTT. Translation gives CASSEELSEAFF. Together with reference TRBV2 and TRBJ1-1, the CDR3 gives the full variable domain: EPEVTQTPSHQVTQMGQEVILRCVPISNHLYFYWYRQILGQKVEFLVSFYNNEISEKSEIFDDQFSVERPDGSNFTLKIRSTKLEDSAMYFCASSEELSEAFFGQGTRLTVV.

V gene TRBV3-1 combines with J gene TRBJ1-2, with 7 bases matching TRBD1. The CDR3 covers 16 residues. CDR1 LGHDT and CDR2 YNNKEL come from the germline V gene (reference sequence). V gave up 1 base and J gave up 6 bases; unmatched junction bases: 11. The CDR3 nucleotides are TGTGCCAGCAGCCAAGCCTGGACAGGTGGAGGGAATGGCTACACCTTC. Protein: CASSQAWTGGGNGYTF. The whole variable domain, filled in from reference TRBV3-1 and TRBJ1-2, reads DTAVSQTPKYLVTQMGNDKSIKCEQNLGHDTMYWYKQDSKKFLKIMFSYNNKELIINETVPNRFSPKSPDKAHLNLHINSLELGDSAVYFCASSQAWTGGGNGYTFGSGTRLTVV.

The chain recombines TRBV9 with TRBJ2-1; TRBD1 agrees at 8 bases. The CDR3 extends over 14 amino acids. J gave up 6 bases and V 4 bases, and 6 bases lay outside the gene matches. CDR1 is SGDLS and CDR2 is YYNGEE in the germline V gene. This CDR3 reads CASSLRQGFNEQFF. The CDR3 nucleotides are TGTGCCAGCAGCTTGAGACAGGGGTTCAATGAGCAGTTCTTC.

This clonotype was detected a few times. V gene TRBV12-3 or TRBV12-4 combines with J gene TRBJ2-2; D is possibly TRBD1 (6 bases). This CDR3 comprises 16 residues. Trimming stripped 6 bases from V and 3 bases from J, with 17 bases between. CDR3 protein: CASSPPGERYTGELFF. The CDR3 DNA reads as TGTGCCAGCAGCCCCCCAGGGGAAAGGTACACCGGGGAGCTGTTTTTT.

This clonotype has a handful of counts. V and J are TRBV6-2 or TRBV6-3 and TRBJ2-7; tentatively, D is TRBD1 (6 bases). The CDR3 extends over 14 amino acids. Germline V gene sequence: CDR1 MNHEY, CDR2 SVGEGT. The V end was cut by 0 bases, the J end by 3 bases, with 9 bases between. CDR3 region: CASSYSQGNYEQYV. The CDR3 DNA is TGTGCCAGCAGTTACTCGCAGGGGAACTACGAGCAGTACGTC.

A few counts support this clonotype. The chain has TRBV20-1 and TRBJ2-7; 7 bases align to TRBD1. With V trimmed by 4 bases and J by 6 bases, 12 bases remained unmatched. CDR3 size: 14 residues. Germline CDR1 is DFQATT and CDR2 is SNEGSKA (reference sequence). The chain's CDR3 is CSAKPPTGSTEQYV. The CDR3 bases are TGCAGTGCTAAGCCCCCGACAGGGAGTACCGAGCAGTACGTC.

This clonotype was observed at least ten times. This chain uses TRBV6-5 with TRBJ2-4; 7 nucleotides agree with TRBD1. Germline V gene data show CDR1 as MNHEY and CDR2 as SVGAGI. J gave up 0 bases and V 6 bases, and 5 bases lay outside the gene matches. The CDR3 extends over 15 amino acids. This CDR3 is CASRGTELAKNIQYF. The CDR3 region has the DNA TGTGCCAGCAGGGGGACAGAACTAGCCAAAAACATTCAGTACTTC.

This sequence joins TRBV6-5 and TRBJ2-3; D gene ambiguous. The CDR3 consists of 14 residues. CDR1 and CDR2 from the germline V gene are MNHEY and SVGAGI. V lost 0 bases and J 2 bases, leaving 6 bases between the germline ends. The CDR3 sequence: CASSYSGITDTQYF. CDR3 coding DNA: TGTGCCAGCAGTTACTCAGGGATCACAGATACGCAGTATTTT.

This clonotype appeared many times. The chain combines TRBV10-3 with TRBJ2-3; 7 positions match TRBD1. Germline V gene sequence: CDR1 ENHRY, CDR2 SYGVKD. J gave up 2 bases and V 10 bases, and 12 bases lay outside the gene matches. The CDR3 length is 15 residues. The chain's CDR3 is CASEPTGTPTDTQYF. The CDR3 nucleotides read TGTGCCAGTGAACCGACAGGGACCCCCACAGATACGCAGTATTTT.

This clonotype showed up just a few times. The chain links TRBV5-1 to TRBJ2-1; 8 bases agree with TRBD2. The CDR3 is 15 amino acids. Germline CDR1 and CDR2: SGHRS and YFSETQ. With 5 bases clipped from V and 1 base from J, the junction kept 5 bases outside the gene matches. The CDR3, as DNA: TGCGCCAGCAGAGAACTAGCGGAATCCTACAATGAGCAGTTCTTC. Translation: CASRELAESYNEQFF. Filled out from reference TRBV5-1 and TRBJ2-1, the complete variable domain reads KAGVTQTPRYLIKTRGQQVTLSCSPISGHRSVSWYQQTPGQGLQFLFEYFSETQRNKGNFPGRFSGRQFSNSRSEMNVSTLELGDSALYLCASRELAESYNEQFFGPGTRLTVL.

This clonotype was recorded once. Its ends do not fully match the called genes, so a read error is possible. J is TRBJ2-1 and V is TRBV3-1, with D possibly matching TRBD2 (5 bases). CDR3 size: 17 residues. Germline CDR1 and CDR2: LGHDT and YNNKEL (reference sequence). The CDR3 loop is CASSQDRGISGSGERFF. CDR3 DNA sequence: TGTGCCAGCAGCCAAGATCGAGGGATTTCTGGCTCTGGTGAGCGGTTCTTC.

This clonotype was observed many times. This chain joins TRBV4-1 and TRBJ2-1, with 8 nucleotides matching TRBD1. This CDR3 is 13 amino acids long. CDR1 MGHRA and CDR2 YSYEKL come from the germline V gene. The V segment lost 4 bases and the J segment 11 bases; nucleotides outside the gene matches: 7. The CDR3 reads CASSLGQGLKQFF. As DNA, the CDR3 is TGCGCCAGCAGCCTCGGACAGGGTCTAAAGCAGTTCTTC.

The sample holds a few counts of this clonotype. V usage is TRBV20-1 and J usage is TRBJ1-2; D is undetermined. The germline V and J ends were trimmed by 3 bases and 7 bases, with 12 bases remaining between them. CDR1 and CDR2 from the germline V gene are DFQATT and SNEGSKA (reference sequence). CDR3 length: 12 amino acids. CDR3 nucleotide sequence: TGCAGTGCTAGTCTCGGGGAGGGTGGCTACACCTTC. This encodes CSASLGEGGYTF.

This clonotype was recorded at least ten times. The V gene is TRBV12-3 or TRBV12-4, the J gene TRBJ1-1, with D possibly matching TRBD1 (5 bases). Deletions cut 3 bases from V and 4 bases from J, with 9 bases between. The CDR3 loop spans 13 amino acids. The CDR3 sequence is CASSLGRSTEAFF. CDR3 bases: TGTGCCAGCAGTTTGGGGCGGAGCACTGAAGCTTTCTTT.